Listed here are 25 T cell receptor beta chains from one sample, sequenced in a study of tumor and adjacent non-tumor tissue in lung cancer. TCRbeta libraries were built with three rounds of nested PCR, modified from ARM-PCR. TCRdb called the multiplex PCR reads again in MiXCR, with one record for every CDR3 protein. The table includes 65,000 to 70,000 distinct CDR3 sequences, roughly 56% detected once. RNA was extracted from bulk tissue without any cell sorting. The sequencing sample was made of lung tumor tissue. The receptors here all came from a man between 50 and 59 years old with non-small cell lung cancer.

The chain couples TRBV7-8 to TRBJ2-2; D is uncertain. CDR1 and CDR2 from the germline V gene are SGHVS and FQNEAQ. The V end lost 4 bases, the J end lost 4 bases, and 13 bases lay between the germline ends. The CDR3 is 15 residues long. CDR3 sequence reads: CASSSSRSSTGELFF. The DNA of the CDR3 is TGTGCCAGCAGCTCATCCCGCTCGAGCACCGGGGAGCTGTTTTTT.

As regards this clonotype: A much larger clone lies a single base off, so this may be a read error. The V and J genes are TRBV12-3 or TRBV12-4 and TRBJ2-7, with 10 bases that match TRBD2. The CDR3 extends over 15 amino acids. CDR3 loop: CANSSSTSGTYEQYF. The CDR3 nucleotides read TGTGCCAACAGTTCCTCTACTAGCGGGACCTACGAGCAGTACTTC.

This clonotype was counted ten times or more. V and J are TRBV24-1 and TRBJ2-3; maybe TRBD2 (5 bases). V was shortened by 8 bases and J by 0 bases, with 8 bases between the two germline ends. CDR1 and CDR2 (germline): KGHDR, SFDVKD. The CDR3 is made up of 13 amino acids. Written as DNA, the CDR3 is TGTGCCACCAAGGCGGGTAGCACAGATACGCAGTATTTT. It translates to CATKAGSTDTQYF.

Remarks on this clonotype: Just one base apart from a much larger clone, this may be a read error. This chain connects TRBV7-8 to TRBJ2-7; D is possibly TRBD2 (6 bases). Germline loops: CDR1 SGHVS, CDR2 FQNEAQ. The CDR3 length is 14 residues. This CDR3 reads CASRLEEASDEQYF. The CDR3 nucleotides are TGTGCCAGCAGATTAGAGGAGGCTAGCGACGAGCAGTACTTC.

The rearrangement links TRBV28 to TRBJ2-7; D gene unclear. The CDR3 consists of 11 residues. The germline V gene encodes CDR1 MDHEN and CDR2 SYDVKM. The CDR3 DNA reads as TGTACAAGCAGTCTTCTTGACGAGCAGTACTTC. Protein: CTSSLLDEQYF. Filled out from reference TRBV28 and TRBJ2-7, the complete variable domain reads DVKVTQSSRYLVKRTGEKVFLECVQDMDHENMFWYRQDPGLGLRLIYFSYDVKMKEKGDIPEGYSVSREKKERFSLILESASTNQTSMYLCTSSLLDEQYFGPGTRLTVT.

As to this clonotype: A read error may account for a junction end that differs from germline. This rearrangement joins TRBV11-2 to TRBJ2-7; the D gene could be TRBD1 or TRBD2 (6 bases each). Germline CDR1 reads SGHAT; CDR2 reads FQNNGV. The CDR3 has 16 amino acids. The CDR3 nucleotides read TGTGTCAGCAGCTCTGCCCAGGGGCAGGCCCCTTGGGAGGAGTACTTC. Amino acids: CVSSSAQGQAPWEEYF.

About this clonotype itself: This could be a read error, since a much larger clone is one nucleotide away. The J gene is TRBJ1-6, the V gene TRBV6-5; possibly TRBD1 for D (6 bases). There are 15 residues in the CDR3. The germline V and J ends were trimmed by 5 bases and 5 bases, with 13 bases remaining between them. CDR1 is MNHEY and CDR2 is SVGAGI in the germline V gene. CDR3 amino acids: CASSKTTGDNSPLHF. The CDR3, as DNA: TGTGCCAGCAGTAAGACGACAGGTGATAATTCACCCCTCCACTTT.

This clonotype was found a few times. The J gene is TRBJ2-3, the V gene TRBV20-1; the match to TRBD1 covers 7 bases. This CDR3 is built from 13 residues. Germline V gives CDR1 DFQATT, CDR2 SNEGSKA (reference sequence). Trimming removed 6 bases from V and 4 bases from J; junction bases left unmatched: 7. The CDR3 DNA sequence: TGCAGTGCAAGGGACAGCCGGGCAGATACGCAGTATTTT. Translating it yields CSARDSRADTQYF.

This clonotype was counted between two and nine times. The J gene is TRBJ2-3, the V gene TRBV7-9, with D perhaps matching TRBD2 (5 bases). Trimming left V 5 bases short and J 6 bases short, with 15 bases between. CDR3 length equals 14 residues. Germline V gene lookup returns CDR1 SEHNR and CDR2 FQNEAQ (reference sequence). The CDR3 sequence: CASSLGLFGDTQYF. For the CDR3, the DNA is TGTGCCAGCAGCCTAGGACTCTTCGGGGATACGCAGTATTTT.

A remark on this clonotype: A much larger clone lies one base from this, so it may be a read error. The chain recombines TRBV6-5 with TRBJ1-6; D ambiguous. In germline, CDR1 is MNHEY, CDR2 SVGAGI. This CDR3 region has 15 residues. The CDR3 DNA follows: TGTGCCGGCAGTTACGGGCAGCTGCTTAATTCACCCCTCCACTTT. It specifies CAGSYGQLLNSPLHF.

J is TRBJ2-7 and V is TRBV6-1; D may be TRBD1 (5 bases). This CDR3 has 12 amino acids. The V end lost 6 bases, the J end lost 3 bases, and 9 bases lay between the germline ends. Looked up from germline, CDR1 is MNHNS and CDR2 is SASEGT. The chain's CDR3 is CASRKDNYEQYV. The CDR3 DNA follows: TGTGCCAGCAGAAAGGACAACTACGAGCAGTACGTC.

This sequence joins TRBV6-5 and TRBJ2-3, with a weak D call TRBD1 (6 bases). In germline, CDR1 is MNHEY, CDR2 SVGAGI. The CDR3 runs to 15 residues. Trimming removed 5 bases at V and 3 bases at J, with 15 bases between. For the CDR3, the DNA is TGTGCCAGCAGTCGATGTGGGGGCAGTACAGATACGCAGTATTTT. Its translation: CASSRCGGSTDTQYF.

This clonotype was seen many times. The chain has TRBV12-3 or TRBV12-4 and TRBJ2-1, with 10 bases lining up with TRBD1. Trimming at V came to 6 bases and at J to 12 bases, leaving 14 bases not matched to a gene. The CDR3 runs to 15 residues. The CDR3 reads CASSPGQGPRMGQFF. CDR3 DNA sequence: TGTGCCAGCAGCCCGGGACAGGGGCCCCGTATGGGGCAGTTCTTC.

Regarding this clonotype: Since the CDR3 does not end with the conserved phenylalanine or tryptophan, this likely comes from a read error. V usage is TRBV11-3 and J usage is TRBJ2-5; D not resolved. CDR3 length: 17 residues. Germline CDR1 and CDR2: SGHNT and YENEEA. V lost 2 bases, J lost 2 bases, and 18 bases lay in between. The CDR3 sequence is CASSLSASGCLQETQYS. Here the CDR3 DNA reads TGTGCCAGCAGCTTATCGGCTAGTGGGTGTTTACAAGAGACCCAGTACTCC.

The rearrangement uses TRBV10-3 and TRBJ2-3; D gene uncertain. Trimming shortened V by 4 bases and J by 2 bases, and 10 bases separated the two germline ends. This CDR3 comprises 14 residues. Germline assignment: CDR1 ENHRY and CDR2 SYGVKD. The CDR3 protein is CAISVGLLTDTQYF. In DNA form, the CDR3 reads TGTGCCATCAGTGTAGGGCTACTCACAGATACGCAGTATTTT.

V gene TRBV11-2 combines with J gene TRBJ1-1; D is uncertain. CDR3 length equals 14 residues. From germline, CDR1 is SGHAT and CDR2 FQNNGV. Trimming took 0 bases from V and 1 from J, leaving 6 bases between them. DNA of the CDR3: TGTGCCAGCAGCTTAGATCCGAGGAACACTGAAGCTTTCTTT. Encoded protein: CASSLDPRNTEAFF.

This clonotype was detected ten times or more. This rearrangement joins TRBV6-6 to TRBJ2-7; D remains unclear. The V and J ends lost 2 bases and 3 bases respectively, with 8 bases between them. The CDR3 runs 13 residues. CDR1 and CDR2 (germline): MNHNY, SVGAGI (reference sequence). This CDR3 is CASSYGPDYEQYF. CDR3 bases: TGTGCCAGCAGTTACGGACCTGACTACGAGCAGTACTTC.

On this clonotype itself: The junction shows a germline mismatch at one end, possibly a read error. The chain couples TRBV11-3 to TRBJ2-2, with a weak D call TRBD2 (6 bases). The CDR3 covers 14 residues. CDR1 is SGHNT and CDR2 is YENEEA in the germline V gene. The CDR3 coding sequence is TGTGCCTGCAGCCCCAACATGCGGGGCGTGGAGCTGTCTTTT. Translation: CACSPNMRGVELSF.

This chain links TRBV29-1 with TRBJ2-7; D gene uncertain. Germline V gene sequence: CDR1 SQVTM, CDR2 ANQGSEA. The CDR3 length is 12 residues. V lost 4 bases to trimming and J lost 1 base, with 8 bases between them. CDR3 nucleotide sequence: TGCAGCGTTGGGGCTCGATCCTACGAGCAGTACTTC. Its translation is CSVGARSYEQYF.

Worth noting for this clonotype: This may arise from a read error, as a much more abundant clone is one base away. Lacking the conserved final phenylalanine or tryptophan, this CDR3 likely reflects a read error. The V gene is TRBV5-1, the J gene TRBJ2-3, with TRBD2 as a possible D gene (6 bases). Trimming took off 1 base at V and 4 bases at J, with 10 bases between the two ends. Germline CDR1 SGHRS, CDR2 YFSETQ. The CDR3 consists of 14 residues. Here the CDR3 reads CASSLPGEPDTQYL. CDR3 in DNA: TGCGCCAGCAGCTTGCCGGGGGAGCCAGATACGCAGTATCTT.

J is TRBJ1-1 and V is TRBV19, with no clear D. Trimming took 8 bases from V and 3 from J, leaving 13 bases between them. The CDR3 totals 13 residues. Germline CDR1 and CDR2: LNHDA and SQIVND (reference sequence). The CDR3: CASSEYGDTEAFF. The CDR3 DNA reads TGTGCCAGTTCAGAGTACGGGGACACTGAAGCTTTCTTT.

The V call is TRBV13, the J call TRBJ2-7, with no clear D. Per germline, CDR1 PRHDT and CDR2 FYEKMQ (reference sequence). Deletions cut 5 bases from V and 3 bases from J, with 11 bases between. CDR3 length: 13 residues. CDR3 loop: CASSTTRDYEQYF. In DNA form, the CDR3 reads TGTGCCAGCAGCACCACACGAGACTACGAGCAGTACTTC.

This clonotype has a single count. This chain uses TRBV11-3 with TRBJ2-3; D may be TRBD2 (5 bases). The length of the CDR3 is 15 residues. With 5 bases removed from V and 1 base from J, the gap between germline ends came to 13 bases. The germline gives CDR1 SGHNT, CDR2 YENEEA. CDR3 sequence: CASSALTNGTDTQYF. In DNA, the CDR3 is TGTGCCAGCAGCGCCTTGACTAACGGCACAGATACGCAGTATTTT. Based on the CDR3 plus reference TRBV11-3 and TRBJ2-3, the full variable domain is EAGVVQSPRYKIIEKKQPVAFWCNPISGHNTLYWYLQNLGQGPELLIRYENEEAVDDSQLPKDRFSAERLKGVDSTLKIQPAELGDSAVYLCASSALTNGTDTQYFGPGTRLTVL.

The genes are TRBV6-1 and TRBJ1-5; D perhaps matches TRBD1 (6 bases). Germline V gene lookup returns CDR1 MNHNS and CDR2 SASEGT. The CDR3 loop spans 13 amino acids. The CDR3 bases are TGTGCATGTTTAAGGGACACCAATCAGCCCCAGCATTTT. This translates into CACLRDTNQPQHF.

The chain couples TRBV7-9 to TRBJ2-1; maybe TRBD2 (6 bases). The CDR3 is made up of 16 amino acids. V lost 4 bases and J lost 7, with 20 bases in between. In germline, CDR1 is SEHNR, CDR2 FQNEAQ (reference sequence). CDR3 loop: CASSSTSWSSKNEQFF. CDR3 in DNA: TGTGCCAGCAGCTCCACTAGCTGGAGTTCTAAAAATGAGCAGTTCTTC.